This T cell receptor (beta chain) was recovered during a study of shared clonotypes between healthy human individuals. About the study: Contributing individuals were a couple of females and a few males aged 18 to 49.

CD8 cells regarded as naive lacked CD45RO, were positively chosen for CCR7, and omitted terminally differentiated effector memory CD45RA+ cells. Regarding this clone: Its cognate antigen is unknown.

This CDR3 has 15 amino acids. V lost 3 bases and J lost 6; bases outside the gene matches: 7. Germline lookup yields CDR1 SGDLS and CDR2 YYNGEE. Sequencing used immunoSEQ multiplex PCR; TCRdb keeps in-frame clones, though not all of them. Among about 1.9 million clones listed, just over 90% were seen once. Study outcomes and limitations: The naive CD4 repertoires of several donors were compared, and around 5% of clonotypes were shared.

This rearrangement joins TRBV9 to TRBJ2-7; TRBD2 matches at 12 bases. This receptor was taken from a man between 18 and 35 years old in good health. Some clones in this sample may be carry-over from other donors' samples. Material for sequencing was naive CD8+ T cells from PBMCs. CDR3 region: CASSGRLAGEPEQYF. In DNA, the CDR3 is TGTGCCAGCAGCGGGCGACTAGCGGGAGAACCCGAGCAGTACTTC. The variable domain in full, with the rest retrieved from reference TRBV9 and TRBJ2-7, is DSGVTQTPKHLITATGQRVTLRCSPRSGDLSVYWYQQSLDQGLQFLIQYYNGEERAKGNILERFSAQQFPDLHSELNLSSLELGDSALYFCASSGRLAGEPEQYFGPGTRLTVT.